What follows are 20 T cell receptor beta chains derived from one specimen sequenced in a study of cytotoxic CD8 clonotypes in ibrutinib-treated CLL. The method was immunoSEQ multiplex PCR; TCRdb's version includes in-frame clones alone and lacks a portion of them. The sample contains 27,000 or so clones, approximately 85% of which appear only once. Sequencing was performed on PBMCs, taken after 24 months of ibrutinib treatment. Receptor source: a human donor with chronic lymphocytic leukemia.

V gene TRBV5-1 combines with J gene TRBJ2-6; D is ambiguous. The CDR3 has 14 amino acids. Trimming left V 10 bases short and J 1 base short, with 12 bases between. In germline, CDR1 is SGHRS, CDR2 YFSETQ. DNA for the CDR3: TGCGCCTCTAACCCCGAATCTGGGGCCAACGTCCTGACTTTC. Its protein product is CASNPESGANVLTF.

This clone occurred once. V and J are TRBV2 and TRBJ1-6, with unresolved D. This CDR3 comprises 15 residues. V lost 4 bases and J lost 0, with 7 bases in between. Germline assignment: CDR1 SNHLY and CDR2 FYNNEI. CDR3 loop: CASSATDSYNSPLHF. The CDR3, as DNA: TGTGCCAGCAGTGCCACAGACTCCTATAATTCACCCCTCCACTTT.

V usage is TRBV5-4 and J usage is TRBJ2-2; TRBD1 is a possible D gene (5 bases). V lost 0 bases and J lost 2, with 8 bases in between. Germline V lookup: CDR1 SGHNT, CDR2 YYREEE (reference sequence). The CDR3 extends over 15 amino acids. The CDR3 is CASSLAGINTGELFF. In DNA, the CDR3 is TGTGCCAGCAGCTTGGCAGGGATCAACACCGGGGAGCTGTTTTTT.

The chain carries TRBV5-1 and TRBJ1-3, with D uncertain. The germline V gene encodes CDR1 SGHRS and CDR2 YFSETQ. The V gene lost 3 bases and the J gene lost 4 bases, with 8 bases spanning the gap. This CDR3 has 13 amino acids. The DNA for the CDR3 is TGCGCCAGCAGCTCCGAGGCGGGAAACACCATATATTTT. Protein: CASSSEAGNTIYF.

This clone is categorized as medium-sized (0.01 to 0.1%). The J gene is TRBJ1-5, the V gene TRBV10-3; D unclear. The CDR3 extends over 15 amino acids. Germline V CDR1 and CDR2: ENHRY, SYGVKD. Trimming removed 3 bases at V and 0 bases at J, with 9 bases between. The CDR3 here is CAISEGDNSNQPQHF. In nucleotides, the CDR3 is TGTGCCATCAGTGAAGGAGATAATAGCAATCAGCCCCAGCATTTT.

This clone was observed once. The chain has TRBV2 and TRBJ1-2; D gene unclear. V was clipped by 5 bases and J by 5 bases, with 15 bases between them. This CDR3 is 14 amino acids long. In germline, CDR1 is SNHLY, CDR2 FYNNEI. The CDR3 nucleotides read TGTGCCAGCAGTTTAGGCCCAGGAAAGTATGGCTACACCTTC. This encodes CASSLGPGKYGYTF.

The CDR3 region has the DNA TGTGCCACCAGCAGCTCTTTCGACAGGGCTGAAGCTTTCTTT. The encoded protein is CATSSSFDRAEAFF. The rearrangement joins TRBV15 to TRBJ1-1; 7 bases match TRBD1. Germline assignment: CDR1 LNHNV and CDR2 YYDKDF (reference sequence). This CDR3 is built from 14 residues. The trim removed 3 bases at V and 6 bases at J, leaving 7 bases unmatched.

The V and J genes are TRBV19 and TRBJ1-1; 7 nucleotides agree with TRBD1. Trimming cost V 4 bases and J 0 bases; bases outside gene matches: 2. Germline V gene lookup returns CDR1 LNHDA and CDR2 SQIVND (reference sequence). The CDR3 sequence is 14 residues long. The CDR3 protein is CASSTGQMNTEAFF. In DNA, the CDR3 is TGTGCCAGTAGTACGGGACAGATGAACACTGAAGCTTTCTTT.

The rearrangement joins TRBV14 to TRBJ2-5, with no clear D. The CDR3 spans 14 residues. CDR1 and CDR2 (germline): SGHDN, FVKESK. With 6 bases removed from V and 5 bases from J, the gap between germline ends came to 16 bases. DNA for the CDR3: TGTGCCAGCAGTGCACGACTGTTGGGGGAGACCCAGTACTTC. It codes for CASSARLLGETQYF.

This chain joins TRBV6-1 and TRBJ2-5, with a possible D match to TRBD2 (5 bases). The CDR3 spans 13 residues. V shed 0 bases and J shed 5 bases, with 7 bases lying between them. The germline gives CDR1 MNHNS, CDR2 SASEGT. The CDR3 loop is CASSEARGETQYF. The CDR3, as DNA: TGTGCCAGCAGTGAAGCCCGAGGGGAGACCCAGTACTTC.

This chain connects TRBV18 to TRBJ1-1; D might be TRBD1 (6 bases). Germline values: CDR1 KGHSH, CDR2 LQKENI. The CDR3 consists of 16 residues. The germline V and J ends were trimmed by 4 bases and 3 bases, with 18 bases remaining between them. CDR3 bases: TGTGCCAGCTCACTAACGGCAGGGGTCGAGGACACTGAAGCTTTCTTT. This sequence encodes CASSLTAGVEDTEAFF.

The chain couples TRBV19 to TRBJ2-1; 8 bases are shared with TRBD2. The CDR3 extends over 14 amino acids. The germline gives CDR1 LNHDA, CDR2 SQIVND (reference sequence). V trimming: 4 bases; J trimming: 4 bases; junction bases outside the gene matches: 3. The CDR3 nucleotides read TGTGCCAGTAGTAATCAGCGGGGGTACAATGAGCAGTTCTTC. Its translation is CASSNQRGYNEQFF.

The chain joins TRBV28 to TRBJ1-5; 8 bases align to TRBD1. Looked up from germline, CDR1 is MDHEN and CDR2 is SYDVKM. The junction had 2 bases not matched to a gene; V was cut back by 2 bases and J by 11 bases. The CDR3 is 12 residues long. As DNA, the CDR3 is TGTGCCAGCAGTTTAGAGGACAGGGCCCAGCATTTT. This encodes CASSLEDRAQHF.

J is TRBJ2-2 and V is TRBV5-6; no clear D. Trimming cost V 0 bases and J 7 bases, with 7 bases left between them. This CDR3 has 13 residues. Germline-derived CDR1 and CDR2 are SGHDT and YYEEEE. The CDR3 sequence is CASSLVVGGELFF. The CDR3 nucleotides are TGTGCCAGCAGCTTGGTGGTAGGCGGGGAGCTGTTTTTT.

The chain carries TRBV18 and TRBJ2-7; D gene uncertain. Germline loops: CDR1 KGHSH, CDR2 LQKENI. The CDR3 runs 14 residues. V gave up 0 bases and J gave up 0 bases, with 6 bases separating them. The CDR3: CASSPPTVSYEQYF. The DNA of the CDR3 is TGTGCCAGCTCACCACCGACGGTCTCCTACGAGCAGTACTTC.

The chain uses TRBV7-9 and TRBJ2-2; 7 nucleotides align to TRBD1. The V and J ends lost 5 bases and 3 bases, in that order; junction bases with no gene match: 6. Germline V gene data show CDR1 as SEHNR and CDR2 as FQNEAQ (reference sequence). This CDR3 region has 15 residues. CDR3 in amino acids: CASSKTGFYTGELFF. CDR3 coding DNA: TGTGCCAGCAGCAAGACAGGGTTCTACACCGGGGAGCTGTTTTTT.

CDR3 sequence: CASSVDGEKQFF. Written as DNA, the CDR3 is TGTGCCAGCAGCGTAGATGGGGAGAAGCAGTTCTTC. The chain combines TRBV9 with TRBJ2-1; D may be TRBD2 (5 bases). From germline, CDR1 is SGDLS and CDR2 YYNGEE. V dropped 0 bases and J dropped 11 bases, with 9 bases sitting between them. CDR3 length equals 12 residues.

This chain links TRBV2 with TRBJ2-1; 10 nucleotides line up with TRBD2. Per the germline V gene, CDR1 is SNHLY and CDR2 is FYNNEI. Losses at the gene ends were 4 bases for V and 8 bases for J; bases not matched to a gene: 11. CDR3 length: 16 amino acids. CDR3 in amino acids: CASSAKSGGALYEQFF. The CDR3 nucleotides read TGTGCCAGCAGTGCAAAAAGCGGGGGGGCTCTCTATGAGCAGTTCTTC.

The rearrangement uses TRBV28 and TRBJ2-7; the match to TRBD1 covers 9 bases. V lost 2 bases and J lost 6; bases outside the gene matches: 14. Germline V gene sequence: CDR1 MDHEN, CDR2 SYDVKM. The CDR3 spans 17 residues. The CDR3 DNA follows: TGTGCCAGCAGTTTACCTCTCACCGGGACAGGGTATACCGAGCAGTACTTC. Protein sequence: CASSLPLTGTGYTEQYF.

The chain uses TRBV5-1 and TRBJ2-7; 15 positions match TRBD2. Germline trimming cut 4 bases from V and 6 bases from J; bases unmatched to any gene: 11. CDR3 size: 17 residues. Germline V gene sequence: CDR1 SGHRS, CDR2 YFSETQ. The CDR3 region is CASSVAGTSGGYREQYF. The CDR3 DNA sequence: TGCGCCAGCAGCGTAGCCGGGACTAGCGGGGGGTATCGCGAGCAGTACTTC.